What follows are 20 T cell receptor beta chains derived from one specimen sequenced in a study of identical twins. TCRdb fed the 5' RACE reads into MiXCR, producing one record per CDR3 protein. The sample comprises 200,000 to 250,000 distinct CDR3 sequences, 6.5% to 8.5% of which are singletons, and less than 2% rests with the top ten. These data were also reused for a study on yellow fever vaccine responses in identical twins.

Specimen: memory (CD45RO+) T cells sorted from blood. The origin of the receptors is a woman aged 18-29 years in good health.

The rearrangement joins TRBV18 to TRBJ1-5, with D hard to call. Germline assignment: CDR1 KGHSH and CDR2 LQKENI. This CDR3 has 15 amino acids. Trimming stripped 0 bases from V and 0 bases from J, with 6 bases between. CDR3 amino acids: CASSPPGSSNQPQHF. CDR3 nucleotide sequence: TGTGCCAGCTCACCACCGGGTAGTAGCAATCAGCCCCAGCATTTT. The full variable domain, rest sourced from reference TRBV18 and TRBJ1-5, is NAGVMQNPRHLVRRRGQEARLRCSPMKGHSHVYWYRQLPEEGLKFMVYLQKENIIDESGMPKERFSAEFPKEGPSILRIQQVVRGDSAAYFCASSPPGSSNQPQHFGDGTRLSIL.

The sample holds a few counts of this clonotype. The chain links TRBV7-6 to TRBJ2-2; TRBD2 might be the D (5 bases). In germline, CDR1 is SGHVS, CDR2 FNYEAQ. V was pared by 4 bases and J by 6 bases, with 6 bases between. The CDR3 length is 12 residues. DNA of the CDR3: TGTGCCAGCAGCTCTAGCCCCGGGGAGCTGTTTTTT. Translation: CASSSSPGELFF.

Many counts were recorded for this clonotype. This chain links TRBV20-1 with TRBJ2-3; D ambiguous. The length of the CDR3 is 11 residues. Germline V CDR1 and CDR2: DFQATT, SNEGSKA (reference sequence). Trimming took off 6 bases at V and 6 bases at J, with 10 bases between the two ends. CDR3 sequence reads: CSASDHDTQYF. CDR3 sequence (DNA): TGCAGTGCCTCGGACCATGATACGCAGTATTTT.

There are many counts of this clonotype. The chain couples TRBV24-1 to TRBJ1-2; 7 bases are a match to TRBD1. J gave up 7 bases and V 6 bases, and 13 bases lay outside the gene matches. This CDR3 contains 15 residues. Looked up from germline, CDR1 is KGHDR and CDR2 is SFDVKD. The CDR3 reads CATSLPGQTASGYTF. In nucleotides, the CDR3 is TGTGCCACCAGTCTTCCGGGACAGACTGCATCTGGCTACACCTTC.

The rearrangement links TRBV6-1 to TRBJ2-7; 9 nucleotides align to TRBD2. CDR1 is MNHNS and CDR2 is SASEGT in the germline V gene. The CDR3 is 14 residues long. With 6 bases clipped from V and 3 bases from J, the junction kept 6 bases outside the gene matches. The CDR3 DNA reads as TGTGCCAGCAGGGCGCGAGCGGGAGGCTACGAGCAGTACTTC. Its protein is CASRARAGGYEQYF.

This clonotype has a count of ten or more. The rearrangement links TRBV20-1 to TRBJ2-5; 13 bases agree with TRBD2. V shed 5 bases and J 0 bases; nucleotides not matched to a gene: 6. The CDR3 contains 16 residues. CDR1 and CDR2 from the germline V gene are DFQATT and SNEGSKA (reference sequence). CDR3 loop: CSAYTGLAGDQETQYF. The DNA of the CDR3 is TGCAGTGCTTACACCGGACTAGCGGGGGACCAAGAGACCCAGTACTTC.

This clonotype has more than one count but fewer than ten. The chain combines TRBV7-8 with TRBJ1-1; a possible D gene is TRBD1 (5 bases). The CDR3 runs 14 residues. Trimming cost V 3 bases and J 3 bases, with 11 bases left between them. Germline V gene lookup returns CDR1 SGHVS and CDR2 FQNEAQ. The CDR3 nucleotides are TGTGCCAGCAGCTTTAACGGGGGGGACACTGAAGCTTTCTTT. Translation: CASSFNGGDTEAFF.

This clonotype was seen repeatedly, ten times or more. V usage is TRBV12-3 or TRBV12-4 and J usage is TRBJ2-7; 7 positions match TRBD2. V lost 4 bases, J lost 0 bases, and 0 bases stayed unmatched. The CDR3 sequence is 13 residues long. The CDR3 coding sequence is TGTGCCAGCAGTTCGGGAGGCTCCTACGAGCAGTACTTC. Translated: CASSSGGSYEQYF.

This clonotype has ten or more counts. The J gene is TRBJ2-5, the V gene TRBV20-1; D ambiguous. CDR1 and CDR2 (germline): DFQATT, SNEGSKA (reference sequence). The CDR3 contains 14 residues. V dropped 0 bases and J dropped 6 bases, with 14 bases sitting between them. The CDR3 DNA follows: TGCAGTGCTAGAGATCGCCTAGGGAAGAAGACCCAGTACTTC. Amino acids: CSARDRLGKKTQYF.

This clonotype has a count of ten or more. The chain carries TRBV5-1 and TRBJ1-1; D call uncertain. Per germline, CDR1 SGHRS and CDR2 YFSETQ. The CDR3 totals 14 residues. V was pared by 1 base and J by 4 bases, with 11 bases between. CDR3 in DNA: TGCGCCAGCAGCTTGCTAGCGCAAACCACTGAAGCTTTCTTT. It yields the protein CASSLLAQTTEAFF.

Ten or more counts support this clonotype. The chain combines TRBV27 with TRBJ2-2; 9 nucleotides line up with TRBD2. The V and J ends lost 6 bases and 6 bases, in that order; junction bases with no gene match: 8. The CDR3 runs 15 residues. Germline CDR1 MNHEY, CDR2 SMNVEV (reference sequence). The CDR3 nucleotides read TGTGCCAGCAGCGTTAGCGGGAGACTCCCCGGGGAGCTGTTTTTT. It translates to CASSVSGRLPGELFF.

The rearrangement joins TRBV27 to TRBJ2-7, with D perhaps TRBD2 (6 bases). The CDR3 runs 13 residues. V was trimmed by 4 bases and J by 6 bases, leaving 13 bases between them. Germline V gene lookup returns CDR1 MNHEY and CDR2 SMNVEV (reference sequence). The CDR3 DNA reads as TGTGCCAGCAGTTGGACGGGAGTAGGCGAGCAGTACTTC. Its protein product is CASSWTGVGEQYF.

The gene calls are TRBV24-1 and TRBJ2-5; no clear D. Germline CDR1 and CDR2: KGHDR and SFDVKD. This CDR3 spans 15 amino acids. V lost 3 bases to trimming and J lost 2 bases, with 12 bases between them. DNA for the CDR3: TGTGCCACCAGTGATACGGTGGGGATACAAGAGACCCAGTACTTC. Its protein product is CATSDTVGIQETQYF.

The table lists this clonotype with many counts. The V call is TRBV18, the J call TRBJ1-2; D call uncertain. The CDR3 runs to 13 residues. The V and J ends lost 6 bases and 5 bases respectively, with 13 bases between them. The germline V gene encodes CDR1 KGHSH and CDR2 LQKENI. The CDR3 nucleotides read TGTGCCAGCTCCCCCGAGGGAAATTATGGCTACACCTTC. Protein product: CASSPEGNYGYTF.

The gene calls are TRBV11-2 and TRBJ2-7; D may be TRBD2 (7 bases). The V end was cut by 4 bases, the J end by 2 bases, with 15 bases between. The CDR3 runs 15 residues. Germline V lookup: CDR1 SGHAT, CDR2 FQNNGV. The CDR3 loop reads CASSSGLGGPYEQYF. The CDR3, as DNA: TGTGCCAGCAGCTCGGGGCTCGGGGGGCCCTACGAGCAGTACTTC.

This clonotype showed up just a few times. The V call is TRBV5-1, the J call TRBJ2-1, with 8 bases identical to TRBD1. The CDR3 spans 15 residues. After removal of 6 bases from V and 3 bases from J, the junction contained 8 bases not matched to a gene. CDR1 and CDR2 from the germline V gene are SGHRS and YFSETQ. The CDR3: CASKEGTGIYNEQFF. As DNA, the CDR3 is TGCGCCAGCAAAGAGGGGACAGGTATCTACAATGAGCAGTTCTTC. Full variable domain (remainder filled in from reference TRBV5-1 and TRBJ2-1): KAGVTQTPRYLIKTRGQQVTLSCSPISGHRSVSWYQQTPGQGLQFLFEYFSETQRNKGNFPGRFSGRQFSNSRSEMNVSTLELGDSALYLCASKEGTGIYNEQFFGPGTRLTVL.

The chain links TRBV7-3 to TRBJ1-6; D might be TRBD1 (5 bases). Germline V lookup: CDR1 SGHTA, CDR2 FQGTGA. Trimming took 6 bases from V and 7 from J, leaving 13 bases between them. The CDR3 runs to 14 residues. The CDR3 DNA reads as TGTGCCAGCAGGTTGGACGCAGGGAATTCACCCCTCCACTTT. Translating it yields CASRLDAGNSPLHF. Together with reference TRBV7-3 and TRBJ1-6, the CDR3 gives the full variable domain: GAGVSQTPSNKVTEKGKYVELRCDPISGHTALYWYRQSLGQGPEFLIYFQGTGAADDSGLPNDRFFAVRPEGSVSTLKIQRTERGDSAVYLCASRLDAGNSPLHFGNGTRLTVT.

The chain carries TRBV18 and TRBJ2-7, with no clear D. The V end was cut by 3 bases, the J end by 5 bases, with 5 bases between. This CDR3 has 11 amino acids. CDR1 and CDR2 (germline): KGHSH, LQKENI. This chain's CDR3 is CASSPGDEQYF. DNA of the CDR3: TGTGCCAGCTCACCGGGTGACGAGCAGTACTTC.

This clonotype was seen ten or more times. The gene calls are TRBV7-9 and TRBJ2-4; 9 nucleotides agree with TRBD2. The ends lost 2 bases at V and 1 base at J; junction bases unmatched: 3. Germline assignment: CDR1 SEHNR and CDR2 FQNEAQ (reference sequence). The CDR3 consists of 16 residues. CDR3 DNA sequence: TGTGCCAGCAGCTTATTACTAGCGGGCGCCAAAAACATTCAGTACTTC. Translation: CASSLLLAGAKNIQYF. The variable domain in full, with the rest retrieved from reference TRBV7-9 and TRBJ2-4, is DTGVSQNPRHKITKRGQNVTFRCDPISEHNRLYWYRQTLGQGPEFLTYFQNEAQLEKSRLLSDRFSAERPKGSFSTLEIQRTEQGDSAMYLCASSLLLAGAKNIQYFGAGTRLSVL.

This clonotype came up a few times. The CDR3 DNA reads TGCAGTGCTGAGACTAGCGGGAGGGGTGATACGCAGTATTTT. It specifies CSAETSGRGDTQYF. The chain links TRBV20-1 to TRBJ2-3; TRBD2 matches at 14 bases. Unmatched junction bases numbered 4, after V lost 5 bases and J lost 6 bases. This CDR3 region has 14 residues. Per germline, CDR1 DFQATT and CDR2 SNEGSKA (reference sequence).